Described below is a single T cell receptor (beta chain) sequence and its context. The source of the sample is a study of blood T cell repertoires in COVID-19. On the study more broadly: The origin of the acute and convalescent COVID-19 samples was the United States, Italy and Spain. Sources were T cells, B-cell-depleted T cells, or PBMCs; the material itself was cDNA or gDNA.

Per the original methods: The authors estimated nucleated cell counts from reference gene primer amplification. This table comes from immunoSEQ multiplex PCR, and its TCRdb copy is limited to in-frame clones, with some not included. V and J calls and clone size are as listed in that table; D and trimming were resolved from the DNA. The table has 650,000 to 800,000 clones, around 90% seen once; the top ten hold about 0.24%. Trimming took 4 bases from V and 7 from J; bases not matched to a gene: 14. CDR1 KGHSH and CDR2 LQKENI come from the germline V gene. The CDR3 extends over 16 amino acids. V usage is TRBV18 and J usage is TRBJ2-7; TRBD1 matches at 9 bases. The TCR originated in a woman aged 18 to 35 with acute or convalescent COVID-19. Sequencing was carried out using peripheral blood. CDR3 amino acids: CASSQPGTGIRREQYF. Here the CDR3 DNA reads TGTGCCAGCTCACAACCCGGGACAGGGATTCGAAGGGAGCAGTACTTC.